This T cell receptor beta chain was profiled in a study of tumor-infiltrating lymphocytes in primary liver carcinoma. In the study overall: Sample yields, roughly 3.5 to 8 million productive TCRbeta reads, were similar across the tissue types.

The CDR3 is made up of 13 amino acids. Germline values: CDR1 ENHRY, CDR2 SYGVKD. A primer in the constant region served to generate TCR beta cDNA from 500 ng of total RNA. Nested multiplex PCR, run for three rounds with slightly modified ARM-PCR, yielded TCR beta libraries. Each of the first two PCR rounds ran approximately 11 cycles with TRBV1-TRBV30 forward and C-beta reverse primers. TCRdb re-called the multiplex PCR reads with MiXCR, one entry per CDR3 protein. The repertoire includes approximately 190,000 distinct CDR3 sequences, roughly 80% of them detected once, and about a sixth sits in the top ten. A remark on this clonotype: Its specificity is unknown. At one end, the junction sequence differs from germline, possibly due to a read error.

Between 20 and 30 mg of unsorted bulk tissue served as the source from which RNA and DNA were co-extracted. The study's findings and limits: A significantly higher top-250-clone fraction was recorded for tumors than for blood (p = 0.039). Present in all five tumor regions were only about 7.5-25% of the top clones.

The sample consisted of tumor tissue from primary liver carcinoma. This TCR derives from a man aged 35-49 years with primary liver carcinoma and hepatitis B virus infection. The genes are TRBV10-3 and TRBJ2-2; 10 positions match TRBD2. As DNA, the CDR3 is TGTGACATCACCGGGACTAGCGACGGGGAGCTGTTTTTT. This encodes CDITGTSDGELFF.